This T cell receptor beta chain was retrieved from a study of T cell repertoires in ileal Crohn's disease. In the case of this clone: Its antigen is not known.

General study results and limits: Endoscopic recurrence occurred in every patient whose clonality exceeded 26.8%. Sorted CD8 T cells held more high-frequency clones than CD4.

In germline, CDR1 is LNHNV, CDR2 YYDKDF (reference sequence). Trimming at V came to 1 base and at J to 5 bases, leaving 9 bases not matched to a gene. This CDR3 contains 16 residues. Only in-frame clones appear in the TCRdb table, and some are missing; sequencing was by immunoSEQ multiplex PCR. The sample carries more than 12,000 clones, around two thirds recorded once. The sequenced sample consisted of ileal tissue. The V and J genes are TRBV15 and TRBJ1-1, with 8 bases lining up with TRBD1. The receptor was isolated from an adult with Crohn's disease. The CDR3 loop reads CATSRGGRGRGTEAFF. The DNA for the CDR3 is TGTGCCACCAGCAGAGGGGGCAGGGGGCGCGGGACTGAAGCTTTCTTT.